This entry features one T cell receptor beta chain sequence. Germline-derived CDR1 and CDR2 are MNHEY and SVGAGI. This CDR3 spans 13 amino acids. Trimming removed 8 bases from V and 3 bases from J, with 13 bases in between. With 60 Vbeta and 13 Jbeta primers, the PCR was carried out. This table comes from immunoSEQ multiplex PCR, and its TCRdb copy is limited to in-frame clones, with some not included. Among 100,000 to 150,000 clones listed, around 85% were seen once. The sample originates from a study of cytomegalovirus exposure and HLA in healthy donors. The gene calls are TRBV6-5 and TRBJ1-1, with D unresolved. Sequencing was performed on PBMCs. This clonotype originated in a boy aged 5 to 17 in good health and CMV-seronegative. In DNA form, the CDR3 reads TGTGCCAGCCGGCGACACCTGGACACTGAAGCTTTCTTT. Translated: CASRRHLDTEAFF.